These T cell receptor beta chains were read from a single sample in a study of shared clonotypes between healthy human individuals. TCRdb's table, derived via immunoSEQ multiplex PCR, lists solely in-frame clones and lacks some. The repertoire has some 1,900,000 clones, about 95% of them found once; the top ten carry approximately 1.2%. Sequencing input: naive CD8+ T cells sorted from blood. Receptors were obtained from a man in his late teens or twenties in good health. CDR3s include the opening cysteine and the closing phenylalanine or tryptophan. A D gene is named only where the DNA matches it firmly.

j_call,d_call,v_call,cdr3_aa
TRBJ1-1,TRBD1,TRBV15,CATSSLQGANTEAFF
TRBJ2-1,-,TRBV7-9,CASHILADEQFF
TRBJ2-7,-,TRBV5-4,CASSLKGTTYEQYF
TRBJ1-5,-,TRBV18,CASSPDGGQPQHF
TRBJ1-4,TRBD1,TRBV4-2,CASSGEDRVNEKLFF
TRBJ2-1,-,TRBV6-5,CASSYTNRYNEQFF
TRBJ1-1,-,TRBV7-9,CASSSQQVKLNTEAFF
TRBJ2-3,TRBD2,TRBV9,CASSALAGAPPITDTQYF
TRBJ1-2,-,TRBV19,CASSIGGPYGYTF
TRBJ2-7,-,TRBV7-8,CASSYSGDSYEQYF
TRBJ1-5,-,TRBV19,CASSIRDSNQPQHF
TRBJ2-2,-,TRBV4-1,CASSPGLGGTGELFF
TRBJ2-5,-,TRBV7-9,CASSTQVQETQYF
TRBJ2-7,-,TRBV2,CASSPLGREQYF
TRBJ2-7,TRBD1,TRBV7-9,CASSLSGTGGEQYF
TRBJ1-2,-,TRBV5-1,CASSSAPGNFYGYTF
TRBJ2-5,-,TRBV4-1,CASSPGRFIAETQYF
TRBJ1-2,-,TRBV5-6,CASSLWGAGGEIYGYTF
TRBJ2-7,TRBD2,TRBV2,CASRLGAGEQYF
TRBJ2-7,TRBD1,TRBV19,CASRRDSNSYEQYF
TRBJ2-7,TRBD1,TRBV11-1,CASSLGQGGSGNPYEQYF
TRBJ2-7,-,TRBV10-3,CAMYNREPYEQYF
TRBJ2-5,TRBD2,TRBV9,CASSARTSGGRETQYF
TRBJ1-4,-,TRBV11-2,CASSLGGGHWAGEKLFF
TRBJ2-7,TRBD1,TRBV19,CASSTGTGPYEQYF
TRBJ2-5,-,TRBV6-1,CASRDSNQETQYF
TRBJ2-7,TRBD1,TRBV6-5,CASSSIPGQGAYEQYF
TRBJ2-3,-,TRBV5-1,CASSLWLPSDTQYF
TRBJ2-3,-,TRBV30,CAWSDGAGDTQYF
TRBJ1-3,-,TRBV29-1,CSVEGARGNTIYF
TRBJ2-2,-,TRBV2,CASLSPGWNTGELFF
TRBJ1-1,-,TRBV6-5,CASSLTEAFF
TRBJ1-2,-,TRBV30,CAWSAMPYGYTF
TRBJ2-7,-,TRBV19,CASSIAWAEAYEQYF
TRBJ1-6,-,TRBV28,CASSLFSPLHF
TRBJ2-1,TRBD2,TRBV30,CAWTAGGPGDEQFF
TRBJ2-7,TRBD2,TRBV5-1,CASSLTLAAEQYF
TRBJ2-7,-,TRBV6-1,CASRSQSYEQYF
TRBJ2-2,TRBD2,TRBV2,CASSEVAGGVPGELFF
TRBJ2-5,TRBD1,TRBV29-1,CSVVTGTAQETQYF
TRBJ2-2,TRBD2,TRBV4-3,CASSQVPLVREGPTTGELFF
TRBJ2-2,-,TRBV7-2,CASSLALAAGELFF
TRBJ2-1,-,TRBV19,CASSIDLNNEQFF
TRBJ2-2,-,TRBV29-1,CSAERENTGELFF
TRBJ2-7,TRBD2,TRBV6-5,CASVGAGAYEQYF
TRBJ2-5,TRBD1,TRBV4-1,CASSQYPGQGKETQYF
TRBJ2-3,TRBD1,TRBV7-9,CASSSGTADTQYF
TRBJ2-1,TRBD1,TRBV9,CASSPLSGQGYNEQFF
TRBJ1-1,-,TRBV19,CASSYGQANTEAFF
TRBJ2-1,-,TRBV29-1,CSVEDPLTYNEQFF
TRBJ2-7,-,TRBV5-5,CASSSFSGLSPQGGSEQYF